This T cell receptor (beta chain) was found in a study of Ad26.COV2.S vaccination and SARS-CoV-2 variants. General study results and limits: Considerable breadth of spike-specific CD8+ and CD4+ T cell responses has reportedly been documented following vaccination.

Concerning this clone: Its matching antigen is unknown.

Some clones are missing from TCRdb's copy, which holds only in-frame ones; the method was immunoSEQ multiplex PCR. The table includes some 500,000 clones, 80% to 90% detected once. Treatment defined: some 20 received Ad26.COV2.S at low or high dose, single or two shots; about 5 received placebo; per-sample allocation not given. Vaccine and placebo recipients were sampled on day 63 after the first injection. J gave up 5 bases and V 4 bases, and 8 bases lay outside the gene matches. This CDR3 is built from 14 residues. Germline V gives CDR1 SGHRS, CDR2 YFSETQ. The material was peripheral blood, obtained in a trial of Ad26.COV2.S vaccine versus placebo. The chain recombines TRBV5-1 with TRBJ2-5; 7 bases are a match to TRBD1. The source of this sequence is a person aged 18 to 59 who received the Ad26.COV2.S COVID-19 vaccine or a placebo. CDR3 nucleotides: TGCGCCAGCAGCCCCAGACAGGGCTCGGAGACCCAGTACTTC. This encodes CASSPRQGSETQYF.